These 2 T cell receptor beta chains share one sample of origin, sequenced in a study of CD8+ T cells in alopecia areata. The sequencing template was cDNA reverse transcribed from extracted RNA. Libraries were prepared by immunoSEQ multiplex PCR; TCRdb keeps only in-frame clonotypes and omits some of them. The data show roughly 100,000 clones, under 70% seen once. Treatment meaning: oral pan-JAK inhibitor, 5-10 mg twice daily. The specimen was CD8+ T cells sorted from blood, collected at week 4, from a patient treated with tofacitinib. The origin of the receptors is a human donor with alopecia areata.

This rearrangement joins TRBV27 to TRBJ1-5; D not resolved. The V gene lost 5 bases and the J gene lost 7 bases, with 12 bases spanning the gap. CDR1 is MNHEY, CDR2 SMNVEV, per germline (reference sequence). The CDR3 covers 13 residues. The CDR3 DNA is TGTGCCAGCAGTCTTTCCCCCGGACAGCCCCAGCATTTT. Amino acids: CASSLSPGQPQHF.

The rearrangement links TRBV27 to TRBJ1-5, with D tentatively TRBD1 (6 bases). CDR1 MNHEY and CDR2 SMNVEV come from the germline V gene (reference sequence). V lost 2 bases to trimming and J lost 7 bases, with 12 bases between them. There are 14 residues in the CDR3. The CDR3 region is CASSLIQGGQPQHF. The CDR3 region has the DNA TGTGCCAGCAGTTTAATACAGGGTGGCCAGCCCCAGCATTTT.